Below are 25 T cell receptor beta chains sequenced from a single sample in a study of T-cell reconstitution after alpha-beta-depleted transplantation in children. For TCRbeta, the library was prepared with unique molecular identifiers. TCRdb re-analysed the PCR reads in MiXCR, keeping a single row per CDR3 protein. The table has around 380,000 distinct CDR3 sequences, approximately 11% seen once. Material: PBMCs from the stem cell graft donor, obtained from the stem cell graft. The receptors derive from a human donor who donated a stem cell graft to a child with acute myeloid leukemia.

CDR3 in amino acids: CASSLVSSGAYNEQFF. CDR3 bases: TGCGCCAGCAGCTTGGTTTCTAGCGGGGCCTACAATGAGCAGTTCTTC. The rearrangement links TRBV5-1 to TRBJ2-1; 9 nucleotides agree with TRBD2. Germline V CDR1 and CDR2: SGHRS, YFSETQ. The V and J ends lost 0 bases and 2 bases, in that order; junction bases with no gene match: 3. The CDR3 extends over 16 amino acids.

Written as DNA, the CDR3 is TGTGCCAGCAGCGCAACCCGGACCGTCTACAATGAGCAGTTCTTC. This translates into CASSATRTVYNEQFF. The genes are TRBV7-6 and TRBJ2-1; D ambiguous. This CDR3 region has 15 residues. CDR1 is SGHVS and CDR2 is FNYEAQ in the germline V gene. Trimming removed 5 bases from V and 3 bases from J, with 14 bases in between.

This clonotype was seen more than once but under ten times. V is TRBV12-3 or TRBV12-4 and J is TRBJ1-2, with 8 bases that match TRBD1. J was trimmed by 8 bases and V by 6 bases; bases with no gene match: 5. The CDR3 has 12 amino acids. CDR3 sequence (DNA): TGTGCCAGCAGCCCTACAGGGGGAGGCTACACCTTC. Residues: CASSPTGGGYTF.

This clonotype was seen only a few times. The genes are TRBV5-1 and TRBJ2-3, with 8 bases matching TRBD2. Trimming cost V 4 bases and J 0 bases; bases outside gene matches: 7. Germline V lookup: CDR1 SGHRS, CDR2 YFSETQ. The CDR3 runs 16 residues. The CDR3 DNA is TGCGCCAGCAGCACTATAGCGGGAATCAGCACAGATACGCAGTATTTT. Its translation is CASSTIAGISTDTQYF.

In its sample, this clonotype was seen a few times. This sequence joins TRBV19 and TRBJ1-1; D ambiguous. Trimming took 7 bases from V and 2 from J, leaving 11 bases between them. The germline V gene has CDR1 LNHDA and CDR2 SQIVND (reference sequence). CDR3 size: 13 residues. The CDR3 DNA reads TGTGCCAGTAAAGGACGGATCAACACTGAAGCTTTCTTT. Translating gives CASKGRINTEAFF.

There are a few counts of this clonotype. This chain links TRBV7-9 with TRBJ2-1; 8 nucleotides agree with TRBD1. Trimming at V came to 3 bases and at J to 7 bases, leaving 5 bases not matched to a gene. The CDR3 has 14 amino acids. Per germline, CDR1 SEHNR and CDR2 FQNEAQ (reference sequence). CDR3 sequence: CASSFGQGINEQFF. The CDR3, as DNA: TGTGCCAGCAGCTTCGGACAGGGCATAAATGAGCAGTTCTTC.

There are a few counts of this clonotype. The chain recombines TRBV6-2 or TRBV6-3 with TRBJ2-5; tentatively, D is TRBD1 (6 bases). Per germline, CDR1 MNHEY and CDR2 SVGEGT. The V gene lost 5 bases and the J gene lost 1 base, with 14 bases spanning the gap. The CDR3 spans 15 residues. The CDR3 bases are TGTGCCAGCAGTACGGACAGTGGAGGCCAAGAGACCCAGTACTTC. This encodes CASSTDSGGQETQYF.

V is TRBV4-2 and J is TRBJ2-3; no definite D call. The germline V gene encodes CDR1 LGHNA and CDR2 YNFKEQ. Trimming shortened V by 1 base and J by 2 bases, and 10 bases separated the two germline ends. The CDR3 loop spans 15 amino acids. The CDR3 coding sequence is TGTGCCAGCAGCCAAGGCGTCGGAGACACAGATACGCAGTATTTT. Its translation: CASSQGVGDTDTQYF.

This clonotype has more than one count but fewer than ten. J is TRBJ2-5 and V is TRBV27, with TRBD2 matching 12 bases. CDR3 length equals 17 residues. Germline loops: CDR1 MNHEY, CDR2 SMNVEV (reference sequence). V was clipped by 5 bases and J by 5 bases; unmatched bases: 12. The CDR3 here is CASSIGLAGTGHETQYF. CDR3 bases: TGTGCCAGCAGTATCGGACTAGCGGGAACGGGCCACGAGACCCAGTACTTC.

This clonotype was counted between two and nine times. The rearrangement links TRBV4-1 to TRBJ1-1, with a possible D match to TRBD1 (5 bases). V shed 5 bases and J shed 0 bases, with 7 bases lying between them. CDR3 length: 13 amino acids. Germline loops: CDR1 MGHRA, CDR2 YSYEKL. CDR3 region: CASSRQLNTEAFF. In nucleotides, the CDR3 is TGCGCCAGCAGCAGACAGTTGAACACTGAAGCTTTCTTT.

This clonotype was seen repeatedly, ten times or more. The CDR3 sequence: CATTGDSTTNSGANVLTF. In DNA form, the CDR3 reads TGTGCCACTACAGGGGACAGCACAACTAACTCTGGGGCCAACGTCCTGACTTTC. V is TRBV10-3 and J is TRBJ2-6; 7 bases match TRBD1. Germline CDR1 is ENHRY and CDR2 is SYGVKD. CDR3 length: 18 amino acids. J gave up 0 bases and V 10 bases, and 15 bases lay outside the gene matches.

In its sample, this clonotype was seen a few times. This sequence joins TRBV18 and TRBJ2-5, with 10 bases lining up with TRBD2. This CDR3 region has 16 residues. The V and J ends lost 3 bases and 1 base, in that order; junction bases with no gene match: 5. Germline V CDR1 and CDR2: KGHSH, LQKENI. CDR3 residues: CASSPSAGGPQETQYF. In nucleotides, the CDR3 is TGTGCCAGCTCACCTTCAGCGGGGGGGCCCCAAGAGACCCAGTACTTC.

This clonotype was seen at least ten times. J is TRBJ2-7 and V is TRBV7-8; 8 nucleotides align to TRBD2. CDR3 size: 14 residues. Germline CDR1 is SGHVS and CDR2 is FQNEAQ. V lost 5 bases to trimming and J lost 4 bases; unmatched junction nucleotides: 7. The CDR3 bases are TGTGCCAGCAGCCCCCTCGCGGGAGGTTACGAGCAGTACTTC. This sequence encodes CASSPLAGGYEQYF. The full variable domain, rest sourced from reference TRBV7-8 and TRBJ2-7, is GAGVSQSPRYKVAKRGQDVALRCDPISGHVSLFWYQQALGQGPEFLTYFQNEAQLDKSGLPSDRFFAERPEGSVSTLKIQRTQQEDSAVYLCASSPLAGGYEQYFGPGTRLTVT.

This clonotype has a handful of counts. The chain links TRBV12-3 or TRBV12-4 to TRBJ2-1; D is uncertain. Deletions cut 3 bases from V and 8 bases from J, with 11 bases between. The CDR3 is 13 amino acids. The CDR3 spells CASSFWGSDEQFF. CDR3 sequence (DNA): TGTGCCAGCAGTTTCTGGGGTTCTGATGAGCAGTTCTTC.

This clonotype was counted at least ten times. The chain couples TRBV29-1 to TRBJ2-3, with D hard to call. CDR1 is SQVTM, CDR2 ANQGSEA, per germline. V lost 3 bases and J 0 bases, leaving 4 bases between the germline ends. The CDR3 has 12 residues. This CDR3 is CSVDQSTDTQYF. CDR3 DNA: TGCAGCGTTGACCAGAGCACAGATACGCAGTATTTT.

This clonotype was seen many times. The gene calls are TRBV7-9 and TRBJ2-2, with TRBD2 identical over 11 bases. Germline CDR1 is SEHNR and CDR2 is FQNEAQ (reference sequence). V was pared by 10 bases and J by 6 bases, with 10 bases of the junction left unmatched. The CDR3 contains 15 residues. The CDR3 nucleotides read TGTGCCACCGACCTTGGACTAGCGGGTGCCGGGGAGCTGTTTTTT. The encoded protein is CATDLGLAGAGELFF.

This clonotype was detected many times. CDR3 loop: CASSLGESNQPQHF. CDR3 DNA: TGCGCCAGCAGCTTGGGGGAGTCCAATCAGCCCCAGCATTTT. V usage is TRBV5-1 and J usage is TRBJ1-5; D is unresolved. V dropped 0 bases and J dropped 3 bases, with 7 bases sitting between them. The CDR3 consists of 14 residues. Per germline, CDR1 SGHRS and CDR2 YFSETQ.

This clonotype has ten or more counts. The rearrangement joins TRBV5-1 to TRBJ2-1; TRBD2 matches at 8 bases. The ends lost 4 bases at V and 0 bases at J; junction bases unmatched: 6. The CDR3 consists of 16 residues. From germline, CDR1 is SGHRS and CDR2 YFSETQ. CDR3 protein: CASSPDGTSSYNEQFF. The CDR3 bases are TGCGCCAGCAGCCCGGATGGGACTAGCTCCTACAATGAGCAGTTCTTC.

V gene TRBV7-6 combines with J gene TRBJ2-2, with unresolved D. Trimming pared 5 bases from V and 8 bases from J, leaving 12 bases between. The CDR3 is made up of 13 amino acids. Germline lookup yields CDR1 SGHVS and CDR2 FNYEAQ. The CDR3 region is CASSPRKDGELFF. Written as DNA, the CDR3 is TGTGCCAGCAGCCCCCGAAAGGATGGGGAGCTGTTTTTT.

There are a few counts of this clonotype. This rearrangement joins TRBV19 to TRBJ2-1, with D possibly being TRBD1 (5 bases). The CDR3 has 14 amino acids. V lost 5 bases and J 2 bases, leaving 10 bases between the germline ends. Germline CDR1 LNHDA, CDR2 SQIVND (reference sequence). CDR3 nucleotides: TGTGCCAGTAGTTGGCAGGGCCCCTACAATGAGCAGTTCTTC. This codes for CASSWQGPYNEQFF.

The V call is TRBV20-1, the J call TRBJ1-1; D unclear. The V gene's germline CDR1 is DFQATT and CDR2 SNEGSKA (reference sequence). There are 12 residues in the CDR3. The ends were cut back, 1 base at V and 8 bases at J, with 11 bases in the middle. The CDR3: CSARVPGFEAFF. DNA for the CDR3: TGCAGTGCTAGAGTACCCGGGTTCGAAGCTTTCTTT.

This clonotype was picked up many times. In DNA, the CDR3 is TGCAGTGCTAGAGTCAGCGGGGGGGGCAGAGATACGCAGTATTTT. Protein product: CSARVSGGGRDTQYF. The gene calls are TRBV20-1 and TRBJ2-3; TRBD2 matches 10 bases. The CDR3 covers 15 residues. V dropped 1 base and J dropped 5; count of bases not matched to a gene: 6. Germline-derived CDR1 and CDR2 are DFQATT and SNEGSKA (reference sequence).

This clonotype was picked up a small number of times. V usage is TRBV29-1 and J usage is TRBJ2-2; D ambiguous. There are 11 residues in the CDR3. Germline V gene sequence: CDR1 SQVTM, CDR2 ANQGSEA. Trimming took off 0 bases at V and 5 bases at J, with 1 base between the two ends. The CDR3 protein is CSVEETGELFF. The CDR3 DNA follows: TGCAGCGTTGAAGAGACCGGGGAGCTGTTTTTT.

Details on this clonotype: One end of the junction does not line up with germline, which may come from a read error. This chain connects TRBV9 to TRBJ2-2, with a tentative D call TRBD2 (6 bases). From germline, CDR1 is SGDLS and CDR2 YYNGEE. This CDR3 is 16 amino acids long. CDR3 DNA: TGTGCCAGCAGCGTAGCGACGGGGGTGAACCCCGGGGAGCTGTTTTTT. Protein product: CASSVATGVNPGELFF.

About this clonotype: With a much larger clone just one base away, this may be a read error. The V gene is TRBV13, the J gene TRBJ1-1; TRBD1 matches at 7 bases. CDR3 length: 14 residues. After removal of 7 bases from V and 1 base from J, the junction contained 6 bases not matched to a gene. Germline assignment: CDR1 PRHDT and CDR2 FYEKMQ (reference sequence). CDR3 bases: TGTGCCAGCATCCCTGGACAGGAGAACACTGAAGCTTTCTTT. Protein product: CASIPGQENTEAFF.